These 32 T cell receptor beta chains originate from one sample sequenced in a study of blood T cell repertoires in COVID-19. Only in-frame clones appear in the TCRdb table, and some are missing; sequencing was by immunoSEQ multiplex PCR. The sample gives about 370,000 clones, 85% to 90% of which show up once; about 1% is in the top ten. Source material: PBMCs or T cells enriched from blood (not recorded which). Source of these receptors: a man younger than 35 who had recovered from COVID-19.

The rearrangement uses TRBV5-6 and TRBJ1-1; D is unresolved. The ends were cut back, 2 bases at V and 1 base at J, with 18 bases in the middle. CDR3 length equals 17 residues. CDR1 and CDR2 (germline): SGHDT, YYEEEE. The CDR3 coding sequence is TGTGCCAGCAGCTTTTTTTGGGAGTTGGAAACGAACACTGAAGCTTTCTTT. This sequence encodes CASSFFWELETNTEAFF.

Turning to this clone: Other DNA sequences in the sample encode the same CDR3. CDR3 loop: CATSSGGYGYTF. The CDR3, as DNA: TGTGCCACCAGCAGCGGAGGATATGGCTACACCTTC. The chain combines TRBV15 with TRBJ1-2, with D hard to call. The V and J ends lost 3 bases and 5 bases respectively, with 7 bases between them. This CDR3 has 12 residues. From germline, CDR1 is LNHNV and CDR2 YYDKDF (reference sequence). The full variable domain, rest sourced from reference TRBV15 and TRBJ1-2, is DAMVIQNPRYQVTQFGKPVTLSCSQTLNHNVMYWYQQKSSQAPKLLFHYYDKDFNNEADTPDNFQSRRPNTSFCFLDIRSPGLGDTAMYLCATSSGGYGYTFGSGTRLTVV.

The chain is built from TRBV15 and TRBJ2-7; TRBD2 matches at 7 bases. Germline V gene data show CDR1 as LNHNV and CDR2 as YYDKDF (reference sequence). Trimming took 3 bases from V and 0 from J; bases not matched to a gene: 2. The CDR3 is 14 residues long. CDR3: CATSRGGTSYEQYF. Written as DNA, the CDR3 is TGTGCCACCAGCAGGGGGGGGACCTCCTACGAGCAGTACTTC.

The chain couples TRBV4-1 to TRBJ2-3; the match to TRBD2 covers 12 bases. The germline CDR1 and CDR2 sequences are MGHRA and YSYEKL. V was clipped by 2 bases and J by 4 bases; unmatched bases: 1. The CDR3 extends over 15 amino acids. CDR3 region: CASSQPSGGADTQYF. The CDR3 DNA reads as TGCGCCAGCAGCCAACCTAGCGGGGGGGCAGATACGCAGTATTTT.

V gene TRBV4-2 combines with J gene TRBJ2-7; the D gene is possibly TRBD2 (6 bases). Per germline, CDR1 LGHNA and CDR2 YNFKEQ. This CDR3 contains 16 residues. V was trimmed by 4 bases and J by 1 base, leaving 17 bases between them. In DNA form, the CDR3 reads TGTGCCAGCAGCCCGGAGGGCCAGGGAACTTCCTACGAGCAGTACTTC. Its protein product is CASSPEGQGTSYEQYF.

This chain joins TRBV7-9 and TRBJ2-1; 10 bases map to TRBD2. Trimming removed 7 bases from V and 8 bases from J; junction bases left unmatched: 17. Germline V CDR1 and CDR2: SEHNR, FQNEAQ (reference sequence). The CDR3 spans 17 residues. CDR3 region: CASTLGGASGSRYEQFF. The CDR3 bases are TGTGCCAGCACTCTGGGGGGAGCTAGCGGGAGTAGGTATGAGCAGTTCTTC. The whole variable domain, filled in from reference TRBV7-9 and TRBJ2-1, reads DTGVSQNPRHKITKRGQNVTFRCDPISEHNRLYWYRQTLGQGPEFLTYFQNEAQLEKSRLLSDRFSAERPKGSFSTLEIQRTEQGDSAMYLCASTLGGASGSRYEQFFGPGTRLTVL.

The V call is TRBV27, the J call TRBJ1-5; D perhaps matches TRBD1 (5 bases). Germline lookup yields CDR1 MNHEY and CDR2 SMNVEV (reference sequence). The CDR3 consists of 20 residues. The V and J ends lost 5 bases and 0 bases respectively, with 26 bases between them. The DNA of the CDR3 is TGTGCCAGCAGTCCGACCAGGGACCTTCGGAGGGATTATAGCAATCAGCCCCAGCATTTT. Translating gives CASSPTRDLRRDYSNQPQHF.

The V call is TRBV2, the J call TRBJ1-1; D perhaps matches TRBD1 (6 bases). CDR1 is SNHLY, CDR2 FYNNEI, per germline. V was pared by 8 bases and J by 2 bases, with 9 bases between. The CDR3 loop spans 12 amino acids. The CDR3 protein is CASAGDNTEAFF. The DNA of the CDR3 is TGTGCCAGCGCAGGGGATAACACTGAAGCTTTCTTT.

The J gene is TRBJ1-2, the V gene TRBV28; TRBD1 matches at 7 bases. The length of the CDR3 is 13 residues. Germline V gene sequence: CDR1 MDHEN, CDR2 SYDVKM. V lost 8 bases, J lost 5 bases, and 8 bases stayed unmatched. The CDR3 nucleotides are TGTGCCAGCTTGCGTATACAGGGGTATGGCTACACCTTC. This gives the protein CASLRIQGYGYTF.

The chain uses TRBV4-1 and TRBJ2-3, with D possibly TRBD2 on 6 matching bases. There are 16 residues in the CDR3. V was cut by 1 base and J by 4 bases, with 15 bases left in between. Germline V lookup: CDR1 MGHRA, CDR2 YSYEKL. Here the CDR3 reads CASSQGPSAKPDTQYF. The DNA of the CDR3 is TGCGCCAGCAGCCAAGGTCCTAGCGCGAAACCAGATACGCAGTATTTT.

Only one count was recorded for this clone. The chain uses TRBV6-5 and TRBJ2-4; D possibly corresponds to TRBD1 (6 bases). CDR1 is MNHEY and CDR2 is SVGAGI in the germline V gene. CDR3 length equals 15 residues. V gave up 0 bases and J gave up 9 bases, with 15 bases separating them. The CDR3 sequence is CASSYSNVGAVIQYF. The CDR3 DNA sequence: TGTGCCAGCAGTTACTCGAACGTGGGGGCAGTCATTCAGTACTTC.

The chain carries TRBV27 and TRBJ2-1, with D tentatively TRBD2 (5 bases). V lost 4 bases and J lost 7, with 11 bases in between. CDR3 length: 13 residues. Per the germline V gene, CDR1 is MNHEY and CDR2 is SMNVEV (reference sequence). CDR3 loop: CASSSLGENEQFF. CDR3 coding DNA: TGTGCCAGCAGTTCTCTGGGAGAGAATGAGCAGTTCTTC.

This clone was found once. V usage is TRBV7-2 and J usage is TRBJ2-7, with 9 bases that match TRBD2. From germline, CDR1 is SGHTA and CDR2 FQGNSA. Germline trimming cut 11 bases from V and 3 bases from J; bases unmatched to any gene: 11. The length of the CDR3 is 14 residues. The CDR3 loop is CARERREGLYEQYF. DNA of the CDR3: TGTGCCCGGGAACGGCGGGAGGGCCTCTACGAGCAGTACTTC.

CDR3 sequence reads: CASRPTGEMNTEAFF. For the CDR3, the DNA is TGTGCCAGCAGGCCGACAGGCGAGATGAACACTGAAGCTTTCTTT. The chain combines TRBV28 with TRBJ1-1, with D maybe TRBD1 (6 bases). The CDR3 has 15 amino acids. Germline assignment: CDR1 MDHEN and CDR2 SYDVKM. V gave up 6 bases and J gave up 0 bases, with 14 bases separating them.

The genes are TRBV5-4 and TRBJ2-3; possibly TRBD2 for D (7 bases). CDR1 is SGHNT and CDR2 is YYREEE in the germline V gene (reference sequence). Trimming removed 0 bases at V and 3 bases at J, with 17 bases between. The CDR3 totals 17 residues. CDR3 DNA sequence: TGTGCCAGCAGCTTGGCTTTTTGGGGGGGGGCGACAGATACGCAGTATTTT. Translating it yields CASSLAFWGGATDTQYF.

The CDR3 sequence: CATSAGTGGFDEQYF. The CDR3 region has the DNA TGTGCCACCAGTGCCGGGACAGGGGGCTTCGACGAGCAGTACTTC. The J gene is TRBJ2-7, the V gene TRBV24-1, with 12 bases lining up with TRBD1. Looked up from germline, CDR1 is KGHDR and CDR2 is SFDVKD. Trimming cost V 5 bases and J 5 bases; bases outside gene matches: 6. The CDR3 has 15 residues.

The CDR3 DNA reads TGTGCCAGCAGACTAGACGGAGCGAACACCGGGGAGCTGTTTTTT. Its protein is CASRLDGANTGELFF. The chain links TRBV7-6 to TRBJ2-2; a weak D match, TRBD2 (5 bases). CDR3 length: 15 amino acids. The ends were cut back, 6 bases at V and 0 bases at J, with 11 bases in the middle. Germline V gene data show CDR1 as SGHVS and CDR2 as FNYEAQ.

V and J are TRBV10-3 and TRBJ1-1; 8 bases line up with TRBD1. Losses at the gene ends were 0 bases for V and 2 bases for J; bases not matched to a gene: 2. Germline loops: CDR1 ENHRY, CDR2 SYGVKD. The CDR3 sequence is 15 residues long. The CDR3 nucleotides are TGTGCCATCAGTGAGTCCGGGACAGGTAACACTGAAGCTTTCTTT. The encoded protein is CAISESGTGNTEAFF.

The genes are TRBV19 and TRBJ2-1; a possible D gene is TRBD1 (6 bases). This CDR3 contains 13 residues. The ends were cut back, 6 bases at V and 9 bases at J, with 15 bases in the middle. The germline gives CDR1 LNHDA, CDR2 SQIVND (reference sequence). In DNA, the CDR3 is TGTGCCAGTAGCATCGGGACACCGGGTGAGCAGTTCTTC. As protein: CASSIGTPGEQFF.

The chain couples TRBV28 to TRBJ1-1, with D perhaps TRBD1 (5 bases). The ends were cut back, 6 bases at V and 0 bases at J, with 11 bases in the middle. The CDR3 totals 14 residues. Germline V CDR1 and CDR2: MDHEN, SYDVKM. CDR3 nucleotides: TGTGCCAGCAGCCCAGGGTGGGTGAACACTGAAGCTTTCTTT. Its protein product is CASSPGWVNTEAFF.

The CDR3 DNA follows: TGTGCCAGCAGAAATACCGGGAAAGGGAACAGCAATCAGCCCCAGCATTTT. Amino acids: CASRNTGKGNSNQPQHF. The chain uses TRBV27 and TRBJ1-5; no firm D call. Germline V lookup: CDR1 MNHEY, CDR2 SMNVEV (reference sequence). V shed 6 bases and J shed 1 base, with 19 bases lying between them. The length of the CDR3 is 17 residues.

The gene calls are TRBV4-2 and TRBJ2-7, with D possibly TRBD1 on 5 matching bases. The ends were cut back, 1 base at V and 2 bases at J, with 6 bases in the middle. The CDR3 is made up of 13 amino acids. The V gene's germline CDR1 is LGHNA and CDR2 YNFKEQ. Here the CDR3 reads CASSQGGPYEQYF. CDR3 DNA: TGTGCCAGCAGCCAAGGGGGCCCCTACGAGCAGTACTTC.

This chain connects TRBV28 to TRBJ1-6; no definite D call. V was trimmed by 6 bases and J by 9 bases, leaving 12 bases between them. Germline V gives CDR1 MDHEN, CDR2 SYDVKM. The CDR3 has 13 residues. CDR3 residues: CASSRRHSSPLHF. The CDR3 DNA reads TGTGCCAGCAGCCGACGACACTCTTCACCCCTCCACTTT.

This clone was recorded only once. This chain's CDR3 is CASSHGSPGDTQYF. Written as DNA, the CDR3 is TGTGCCAGCAGCCACGGTTCTCCGGGAGATACGCAGTATTTT. V gene TRBV3-1 (or the pseudogene TRBV3-2) combines with J gene TRBJ2-3; no clear D gene. CDR3 length: 14 amino acids. Germline CDR1 reads LGHDT; CDR2 reads YNNKEL (reference sequence). Trimming cost V 3 bases and J 5 bases, with 12 bases left between them.

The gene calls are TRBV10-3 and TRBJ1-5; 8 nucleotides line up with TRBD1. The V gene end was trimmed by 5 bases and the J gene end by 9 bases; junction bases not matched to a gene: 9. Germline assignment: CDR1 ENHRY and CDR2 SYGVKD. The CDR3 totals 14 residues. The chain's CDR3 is CAISPTGAARPQHF. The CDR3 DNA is TGTGCCATCAGTCCGACAGGGGCAGCACGGCCCCAGCATTTT.

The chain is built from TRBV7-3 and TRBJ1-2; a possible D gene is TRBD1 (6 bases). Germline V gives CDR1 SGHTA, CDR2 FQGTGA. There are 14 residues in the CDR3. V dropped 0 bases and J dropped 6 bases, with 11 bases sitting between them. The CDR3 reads CASSLTNRDNGYTF. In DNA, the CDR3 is TGTGCCAGCAGCTTAACCAACAGGGACAATGGCTACACCTTC.

CDR3 sequence (DNA): TGCGCCAGCAGCTTGGAGGAGTACACAGATACGCAGTATTTT. Amino acid sequence: CASSLEEYTDTQYF. The chain has TRBV5-1 and TRBJ2-3; D uncertain. Germline V gene sequence: CDR1 SGHRS, CDR2 YFSETQ. Trimming pared 0 bases from V and 2 bases from J, leaving 7 bases between. CDR3 length: 14 residues.

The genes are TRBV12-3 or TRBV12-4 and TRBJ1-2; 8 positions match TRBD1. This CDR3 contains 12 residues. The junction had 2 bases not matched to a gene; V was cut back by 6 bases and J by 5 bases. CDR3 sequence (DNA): TGTGCCAGCAGCGACAGGGGATATGGCTACACCTTC. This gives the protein CASSDRGYGYTF.

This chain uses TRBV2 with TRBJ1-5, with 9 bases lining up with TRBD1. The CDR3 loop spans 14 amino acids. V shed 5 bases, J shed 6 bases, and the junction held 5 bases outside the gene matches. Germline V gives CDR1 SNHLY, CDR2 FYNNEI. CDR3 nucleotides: TGTGCCAGCAGTCCGGGACAGGGTTCTCAGCCCCAGCATTTT. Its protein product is CASSPGQGSQPQHF. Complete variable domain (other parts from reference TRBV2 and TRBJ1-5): EPEVTQTPSHQVTQMGQEVILRCVPISNHLYFYWYRQILGQKVEFLVSFYNNEISEKSEIFDDQFSVERPDGSNFTLKIRSTKLEDSAMYFCASSPGQGSQPQHFGDGTRLSIL.

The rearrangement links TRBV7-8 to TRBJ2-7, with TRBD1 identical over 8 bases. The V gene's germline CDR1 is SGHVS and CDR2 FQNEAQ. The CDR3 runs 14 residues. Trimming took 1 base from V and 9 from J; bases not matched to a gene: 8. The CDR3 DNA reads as TGTGCCAGCAGCTTAGACGGACAGGGAGATGGGCAGTACTTC. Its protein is CASSLDGQGDGQYF.

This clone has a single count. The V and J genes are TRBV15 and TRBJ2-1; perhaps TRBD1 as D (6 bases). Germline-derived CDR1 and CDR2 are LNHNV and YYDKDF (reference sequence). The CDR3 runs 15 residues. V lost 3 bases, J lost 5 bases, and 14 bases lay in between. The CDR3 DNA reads TGTGCCACCAGCAGGCTGAGCACAGGGAACAATGAGCAGTTCTTC. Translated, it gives CATSRLSTGNNEQFF. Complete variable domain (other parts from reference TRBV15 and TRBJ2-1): DAMVIQNPRYQVTQFGKPVTLSCSQTLNHNVMYWYQQKSSQAPKLLFHYYDKDFNNEADTPDNFQSRRPNTSFCFLDIRSPGLGDTAMYLCATSRLSTGNNEQFFGPGTRLTVL.

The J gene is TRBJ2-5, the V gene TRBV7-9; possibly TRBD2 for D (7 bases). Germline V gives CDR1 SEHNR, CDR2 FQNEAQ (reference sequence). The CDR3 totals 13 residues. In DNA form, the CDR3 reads TGTGAAGTAAGGCGGGGGCCCGGGGAGACCCAGTACTTC. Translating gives CEVRRGPGETQYF.